The next 20 T cell receptor beta chains were all read from a single sample in a study of a mutant IDH1 vaccine in newly diagnosed glioma. Assay: immunoSEQ multiplex PCR; the TCRdb copy retains only in-frame clones and omits some. The sample lists 40,000 to 60,000 clones; approximately 79% were seen once. Time point reported: week 35, safety follow-up. The study gave 300 ug of mutant IDH1 20-mer peptide per vaccine dose, with topical imiquimod. What these receptors recognize is not known. The input for sequencing was PBMCs, taken from a glioma patient whose treatment included an IDH1 peptide vaccine. These receptors were collected from a man aged 40-49 years with glioma.

This rearrangement joins TRBV15 to TRBJ1-1; 8 bases line up with TRBD1. After removal of 5 bases from V and 5 bases from J, the junction contained 7 bases not matched to a gene. The germline V gene encodes CDR1 LNHNV and CDR2 YYDKDF (reference sequence). This CDR3 has 14 amino acids. CDR3 amino acids: CATSEGQEVTEAFF. CDR3 nucleotide sequence: TGTGCCACCAGCGAGGGACAGGAGGTAACTGAAGCTTTCTTT.

The chain employs TRBV25-1 and TRBJ1-1; possibly TRBD1 for D (6 bases). V lost 2 bases and J 11 bases, leaving 15 bases between the germline ends. Germline loops: CDR1 MGHDK, CDR2 SYGVNS. The CDR3 sequence is 13 residues long. As DNA, the CDR3 is TGTGCCAGCAGTGAACCCCCAGGGGACCAGGCTTTCTTT. As protein: CASSEPPGDQAFF. The variable domain in full, with the rest retrieved from reference TRBV25-1 and TRBJ1-1, is EADIYQTPRYLVIGTGKKITLECSQTMGHDKMYWYQQDPGMELHLIHYSYGVNSTEKGDLSSESTVSRIRTEHFPLTLESARPSHTSQYLCASSEPPGDQAFFGQGTRLTVV.

The V call is TRBV5-1, the J call TRBJ1-4, with TRBD1 matching 10 bases. The CDR3 covers 14 residues. The junction had 4 bases not matched to a gene; V was cut back by 3 bases and J by 8 bases. Looked up from germline, CDR1 is SGHRS and CDR2 is YFSETQ. In DNA, the CDR3 is TGCGCCAGCAGCTCCGGGACAGGGGAGGAAAAACTGTTTTTT. Encoded protein: CASSSGTGEEKLFF.

The count of this clone is one. This chain connects TRBV5-1 to TRBJ1-5; no clear D. Germline V lookup: CDR1 SGHRS, CDR2 YFSETQ. V lost 0 bases, J lost 5 bases, and 6 bases lay in between. The CDR3 has 13 amino acids. CDR3 DNA: TGCGCCAGCAGCTTGGGGCCGGATCAGCCCCAGCATTTT. Its protein is CASSLGPDQPQHF. The full variable domain, with the rest looked up from reference TRBV5-1 and TRBJ1-5, is KAGVTQTPRYLIKTRGQQVTLSCSPISGHRSVSWYQQTPGQGLQFLFEYFSETQRNKGNFPGRFSGRQFSNSRSEMNVSTLELGDSALYLCASSLGPDQPQHFGDGTRLSIL.

This chain links TRBV27 with TRBJ1-2, with D possibly matching TRBD1 (6 bases). The CDR3 length is 18 residues. Trimming pared 2 bases from V and 2 bases from J, leaving 21 bases between. Germline loops: CDR1 MNHEY, CDR2 SMNVEV (reference sequence). The CDR3 nucleotides read TGTGCCAGCAGTTTAACGGTATCCGGGACAAAGAAAAACTATGGCTACACCTTC. Residues: CASSLTVSGTKKNYGYTF.

This clone has only one observation. The germline gene is not matched at one end of the junction; a read error may be the cause. The chain joins TRBV18 to TRBJ2-3; possibly TRBD1 for D (5 bases). Germline CDR1 reads KGHSH; CDR2 reads LQKENI. The CDR3 consists of 14 residues. CDR3 residues: CASSPPGAPDTQYF. The CDR3 DNA follows: TGTGCCAGCTCGCCACCTGGGGCGCCAGATACGCAGTATTTT.

The genes are TRBV6-5 and TRBJ2-3; the D call may be TRBD1 or TRBD2 (5 bases each). The CDR3 runs 15 residues. The germline V gene encodes CDR1 MNHEY and CDR2 SVGAGI. Trimming left V 0 bases short and J 0 bases short, with 7 bases between. The CDR3 nucleotides are TGTGCCAGCAGTTACTCCGGGGCTAGCACAGATACGCAGTATTTT. The encoded protein is CASSYSGASTDTQYF.

The table lists this clone with a few counts. J is TRBJ1-3 and V is TRBV30; D may be TRBD1 (6 bases). Germline CDR1 GTSNPN, CDR2 SVGIG (reference sequence). The V end was cut by 7 bases, the J end by 3 bases, with 25 bases between. CDR3 size: 17 residues. The CDR3 is CASTKDRFLGGGNTIYF. The CDR3 DNA is TGTGCCTCCACGAAGGACAGATTCCTCGGGGGTGGAAACACCATATATTTT.

The chain recombines TRBV6-5 with TRBJ2-5, with 9 bases lining up with TRBD1. With 2 bases clipped from V and 5 bases from J, the junction kept 6 bases outside the gene matches. From germline, CDR1 is MNHEY and CDR2 SVGAGI. The CDR3 sequence is 15 residues long. The chain's CDR3 is CASSYRDRVLETQYF. Here the CDR3 DNA reads TGTGCCAGCAGTTACAGGGACAGGGTGCTTGAGACCCAGTACTTC.

V and J are TRBV5-6 and TRBJ2-7, with 9 bases aligning to TRBD2. The junction had 9 bases not matched to a gene; V was cut back by 1 base and J by 7 bases. The CDR3 sequence is 15 residues long. Germline CDR1 SGHDT, CDR2 YYEEEE. CDR3 nucleotides: TGTGCCAGCAGCTTGTTGATGCGGGGGGGCCATGAGCAGTACTTC. Its translation is CASSLLMRGGHEQYF.

This chain connects TRBV13 to TRBJ1-1; TRBD1 aligns across 10 bases. J lost 11 bases, V lost 4 bases, and 10 bases had no gene match. Germline V CDR1 and CDR2: PRHDT, FYEKMQ (reference sequence). This CDR3 is 14 amino acids long. The CDR3 loop reads CASSSRDRGGWAFF. Written as DNA, the CDR3 is TGTGCCAGCAGCTCCCGGGACAGGGGAGGTTGGGCTTTCTTT.

This clone has more than one count but fewer than ten. The chain uses TRBV7-9 and TRBJ2-1; D is possibly TRBD2 (5 bases). Per germline, CDR1 SEHNR and CDR2 FQNEAQ (reference sequence). CDR3 length equals 13 residues. V shed 1 base and J shed 14 bases, with 15 bases lying between them. The chain's CDR3 is CASSLGRGNEEFF. The CDR3 nucleotides read TGTGCCAGCAGCTTAGGTAGAGGGAATGAAGAGTTCTTC.

This chain joins TRBV6-5 and TRBJ2-7; 11 bases are shared with TRBD2. The CDR3 covers 15 residues. V lost 0 bases and J lost 4; bases outside the gene matches: 2. Germline V gives CDR1 MNHEY, CDR2 SVGAGI. CDR3 sequence reads: CASSYSSGGVYEQYF. CDR3 bases: TGTGCCAGCAGTTACTCTAGCGGGGGGGTTTACGAGCAGTACTTC.

The chain has TRBV30 and TRBJ2-2; D ambiguous. This CDR3 has 12 amino acids. V gave up 0 bases and J gave up 8 bases, with 7 bases separating them. Germline V CDR1 and CDR2: GTSNPN, SVGIG (reference sequence). Here the CDR3 reads CAWSVMAGELFF. CDR3 sequence (DNA): TGTGCCTGGAGTGTAATGGCAGGGGAGCTGTTTTTT.

V gene TRBV29-1 combines with J gene TRBJ2-6; D uncertain. The CDR3 is 15 amino acids. Germline CDR1 reads SQVTM; CDR2 reads ANQGSEA. V gave up 4 bases and J gave up 2 bases, with 12 bases separating them. CDR3 DNA sequence: TGCAGCGTTGTAGGTGGGTCAGCTGGGGCCAACGTCCTGACTTTC. Its translation: CSVVGGSAGANVLTF.

V is TRBV25-1 and J is TRBJ1-3; perhaps TRBD1 as D (5 bases). Trimming cost V 3 bases and J 0 bases, with 9 bases left between them. Germline CDR1 and CDR2: MGHDK and SYGVNS. CDR3 length: 15 residues. This chain's CDR3 is CASSDPGTSGNTIYF. CDR3 in DNA: TGTGCCAGCAGTGACCCCGGGACCTCTGGAAACACCATATATTTT. The full variable domain, completed using reference TRBV25-1 and TRBJ1-3, is EADIYQTPRYLVIGTGKKITLECSQTMGHDKMYWYQQDPGMELHLIHYSYGVNSTEKGDLSSESTVSRIRTEHFPLTLESARPSHTSQYLCASSDPGTSGNTIYFGEGSWLTVV.

This chain uses TRBV5-1 with TRBJ1-5; D is possibly TRBD1 (6 bases). Per the germline V gene, CDR1 is SGHRS and CDR2 is YFSETQ. V was trimmed by 0 bases and J by 6 bases, leaving 13 bases between them. The CDR3 loop spans 15 amino acids. The CDR3 DNA sequence: TGCGCCAGCAGCTTGGAGGGGGGGCTCGGTCAGCCCCAGCATTTT. It specifies CASSLEGGLGQPQHF.

The rearrangement links TRBV7-9 to TRBJ2-5; no clear D. V was trimmed by 3 bases and J by 2 bases, leaving 10 bases between them. CDR1 and CDR2 from the germline V gene are SEHNR and FQNEAQ (reference sequence). The CDR3 covers 14 residues. The CDR3 sequence: CASSLVQQQETQYF. CDR3 DNA: TGTGCCAGCAGCTTGGTTCAGCAGCAAGAGACCCAGTACTTC.

The V and J genes are TRBV10-1 and TRBJ2-1; D remains unclear. Germline CDR1 and CDR2: WNHNN and SYGVQD (reference sequence). The CDR3 sequence is 17 residues long. Between the trimmed V and J ends, which lost 3 bases and 1 base, there was a span of 16 bases. CDR3 sequence: CASSEFGFQSSYNEQFF. The CDR3 region has the DNA TGCGCCAGCAGTGAATTTGGGTTCCAATCATCCTACAATGAGCAGTTCTTC.

There are a few counts of this clone. V usage is TRBV10-3 and J usage is TRBJ1-1; no reliable D call. This CDR3 is 16 amino acids long. CDR1 and CDR2 from the germline V gene are ENHRY and SYGVKD. Trimming stripped 0 bases from V and 0 bases from J, with 11 bases between. The CDR3 DNA sequence: TGTGCCATCAGTGAGTCGATAGCCAGGATGAACACTGAAGCTTTCTTT. Protein product: CAISESIARMNTEAFF.